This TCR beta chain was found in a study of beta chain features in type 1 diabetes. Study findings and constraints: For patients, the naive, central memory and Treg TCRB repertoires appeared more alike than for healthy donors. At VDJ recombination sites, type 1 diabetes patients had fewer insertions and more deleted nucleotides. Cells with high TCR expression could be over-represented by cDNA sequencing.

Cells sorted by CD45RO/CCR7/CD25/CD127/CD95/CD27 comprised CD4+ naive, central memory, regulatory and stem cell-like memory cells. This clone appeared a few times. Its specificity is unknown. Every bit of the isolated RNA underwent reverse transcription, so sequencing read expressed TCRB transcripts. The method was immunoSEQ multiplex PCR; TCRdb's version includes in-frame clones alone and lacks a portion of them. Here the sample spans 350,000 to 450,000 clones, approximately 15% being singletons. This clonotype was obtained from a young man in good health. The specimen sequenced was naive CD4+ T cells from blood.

CDR3 sequence: CAWSANQGVEQFF. CDR3 DNA sequence: TGTGCCTGGAGTGCCAATCAGGGGGTTGAGCAGTTCTTC. The chain recombines TRBV30 with TRBJ2-1; 7 bases match TRBD1. CDR1 is GTSNPN, CDR2 SVGIG, per germline (reference sequence). V dropped 1 base and J dropped 9; count of bases not matched to a gene: 6. The CDR3 runs 13 residues.